Each of the 5 T cell receptor beta chains below was sequenced from the same sample in a study of spatial heterogeneity in lung cancer. As to time point: blood at routine non-recurrence follow-up after resection. Tumor, nontumor lung or frozen PBMC supplied whole RNA that was sequenced unsorted. TCRdb independently ran MiXCR on the 5' RACE reads; one entry per CDR3 protein. The profile shows around 110,000 distinct CDR3 sequences, more than 10% of them singletons. Sample: PBMCs, taken at follow-up. These receptors were collected from a male donor with early-stage non-small cell lung cancer.

This clonotype was found many times. This chain links TRBV4-3 with TRBJ1-6; no firm D call. This CDR3 is built from 13 residues. V was cut by 0 bases and J by 8 bases, with 5 bases left in between. CDR1 and CDR2 (germline): LGHNA, YSLEER. The CDR3 is CASSQDMDSPLHF. As DNA, the CDR3 is TGCGCCAGCAGCCAAGATATGGATTCACCCCTCCACTTT.

This clonotype was counted many times. This chain uses TRBV19 with TRBJ1-2; D uncertain. V shed 8 bases and J shed 0 bases, with 13 bases lying between them. Germline lookup yields CDR1 LNHDA and CDR2 SQIVND (reference sequence). CDR3 length: 14 amino acids. The DNA of the CDR3 is TGTGCCAGTCTAGCGTGGGGAGCTAACTATGGCTACACCTTC. Its translation: CASLAWGANYGYTF.

The chain combines TRBV20-1 with TRBJ2-5; D is undetermined. With 1 base removed from V and 0 bases from J, the gap between germline ends came to 9 bases. CDR1 is DFQATT and CDR2 is SNEGSKA in the germline V gene (reference sequence). The CDR3 is 14 residues long. CDR3 in DNA: TGCAGTGCTAGAGCTCCACAGTACCAAGAGACCCAGTACTTC. Translated, it gives CSARAPQYQETQYF.

This clonotype was recorded many times. The chain combines TRBV12-3 or TRBV12-4 with TRBJ2-1; no definite D call. V was pared by 6 bases and J by 8 bases, with 11 bases between. This CDR3 contains 12 residues. The CDR3 DNA is TGTGCCAGCAGACACCGAAGCCATGAGCAGTTCTTC. Translating gives CASRHRSHEQFF.

This clonotype was seen repeatedly, ten times or more. The chain employs TRBV20-1 and TRBJ1-1; D is uncertain. The CDR3 extends over 12 amino acids. V was clipped by 3 bases and J by 5 bases, with 10 bases between them. CDR1 DFQATT and CDR2 SNEGSKA come from the germline V gene (reference sequence). CDR3 nucleotides: TGCAGTGCTAGTCATCAGAGGACTGAAGCTTTCTTT. As protein: CSASHQRTEAFF.